This TCR beta chain came from a study of cytomegalovirus exposure and HLA in healthy donors. This CDR3 is built from 15 residues. Germline CDR1 is MDHEN and CDR2 is SYDVKM. The ends lost 3 bases at V and 0 bases at J; junction bases unmatched: 5. PCR was performed using 60 Vbeta and 13 Jbeta primers. Assay used: immunoSEQ multiplex PCR; TCRdb lists only in-frame clones, some missing. The table lists fewer than 250,000 clones, almost 80% of them singletons, with around 2% in the top ten. The chain combines TRBV28 with TRBJ2-7, with 7 nucleotides matching TRBD2. The receptor's source is a man aged 18 to 30 in good health and CMV-seronegative. The sample comprised PBMCs. DNA for the CDR3: TGTGCCAGCAGTTTGGCTAGCGGCTACTCCTACGAGCAGTACTTC. This codes for CASSLASGYSYEQYF.